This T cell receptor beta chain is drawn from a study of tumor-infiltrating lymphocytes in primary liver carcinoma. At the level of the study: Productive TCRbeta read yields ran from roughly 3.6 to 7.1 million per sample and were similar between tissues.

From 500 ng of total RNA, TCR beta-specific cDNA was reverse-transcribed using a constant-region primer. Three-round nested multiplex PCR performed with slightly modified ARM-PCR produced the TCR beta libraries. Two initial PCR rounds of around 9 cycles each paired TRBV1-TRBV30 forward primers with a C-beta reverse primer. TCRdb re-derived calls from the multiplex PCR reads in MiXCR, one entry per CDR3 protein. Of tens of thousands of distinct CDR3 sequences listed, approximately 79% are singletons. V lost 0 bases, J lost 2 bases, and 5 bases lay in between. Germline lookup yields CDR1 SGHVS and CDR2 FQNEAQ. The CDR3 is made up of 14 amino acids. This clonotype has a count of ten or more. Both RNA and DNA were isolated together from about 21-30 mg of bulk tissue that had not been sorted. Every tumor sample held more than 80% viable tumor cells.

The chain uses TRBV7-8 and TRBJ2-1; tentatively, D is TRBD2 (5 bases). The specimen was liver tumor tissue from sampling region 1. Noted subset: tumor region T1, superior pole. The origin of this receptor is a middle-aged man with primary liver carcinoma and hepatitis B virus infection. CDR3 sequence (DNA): TGTGCCAGCAGCTTAGCGGAGGCCTACAATGAGCAGTTCTTC. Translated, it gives CASSLAEAYNEQFF.